This note documents a single T cell receptor beta chain sequence. This record belongs to a study of blood T cells in healthy people across ages. Healthy Caucasian individuals from Russia aged roughly 6 to 95 were enrolled as donors. Each donor had 8 to 10 milliliters of peripheral blood drawn. This CDR3 has 13 amino acids. The V gene's germline CDR1 is SGHDT and CDR2 YYEEEE. V lost 2 bases to trimming and J lost 7 bases, with 12 bases between them. Then a second PCR, running about 6 to 12 cycles, was carried out with a sample-barcoded 5' primer and a J-beta primer mix. TCRdb fed the 5' RACE reads into MiXCR, producing one record per CDR3 protein. The sample consists of roughly 1.9 million distinct CDR3 sequences, roughly two fifths of them appearing once.

Sequenced: blood. The clonotype comes from a human donor in good health. V is TRBV5-6 and J is TRBJ1-1, with D maybe TRBD1 (5 bases). The CDR3 protein is CASSFVRGSEAFF. CDR3 bases: TGTGCCAGCAGCTTCGTAAGGGGAAGTGAAGCTTTCTTT.